The clone carrying this TCR beta chain was recorded a few times. What it binds is unknown. The V end was cut by 6 bases, the J end by 7 bases, with 4 bases between. Per germline, CDR1 MDHEN and CDR2 SYDVKM. This CDR3 has 10 amino acids. These data are taken from a study of cytomegalovirus exposure and HLA in healthy donors. Findings and caveats of the study: TCR beta V- and J-gene trimming was later associated with a missense DCLRE1C variant. Highly shared sequence variants in one cluster were likely a sequencing artifact. Apparent HLA restriction characterized most CMV-associated TCR beta chains in a later analysis.

The PCR contained 60 Vbeta and 13 Jbeta primers. Using immunoSEQ multiplex PCR, the repertoire was profiled, and TCRdb retains in-frame clones only, with some absent. The sample lists nearly 95,000 clones; 6.5% to 8% were seen once. This chain links TRBV28 with TRBJ1-3; no firm D call. This sequence originates from a man aged 45-65 years in good health and CMV-seronegative. The sample comprised PBMCs. The CDR3 nucleotides read TGTGCCAGCAGCTCCAACACCATATATTTT. It is translated as CASSSNTIYF.